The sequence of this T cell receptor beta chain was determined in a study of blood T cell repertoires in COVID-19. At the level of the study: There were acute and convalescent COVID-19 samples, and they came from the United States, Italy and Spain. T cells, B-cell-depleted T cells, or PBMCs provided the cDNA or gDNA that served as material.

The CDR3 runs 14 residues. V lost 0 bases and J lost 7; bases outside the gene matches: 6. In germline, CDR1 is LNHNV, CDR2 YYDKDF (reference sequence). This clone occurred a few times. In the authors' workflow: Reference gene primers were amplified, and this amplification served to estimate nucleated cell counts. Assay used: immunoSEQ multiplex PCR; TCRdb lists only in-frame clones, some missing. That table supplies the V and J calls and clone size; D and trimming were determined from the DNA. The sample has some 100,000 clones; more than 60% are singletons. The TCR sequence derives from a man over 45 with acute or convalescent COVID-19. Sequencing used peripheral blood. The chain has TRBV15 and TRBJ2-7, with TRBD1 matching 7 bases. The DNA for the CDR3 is TGTGCCACCAGCAGAGATACAGGGGTGGGAGAGCAGTACTTC. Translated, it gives CATSRDTGVGEQYF. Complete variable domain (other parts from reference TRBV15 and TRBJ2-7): DAMVIQNPRYQVTQFGKPVTLSCSQTLNHNVMYWYQQKSSQAPKLLFHYYDKDFNNEADTPDNFQSRRPNTSFCFLDIRSPGLGDTAMYLCATSRDTGVGEQYFGPGTRLTVT.